A single sample gave rise to the 13 T cell receptor beta chains below, sequenced in a study of control samples from healthy donors and cancer patients. Some clones are missing from TCRdb's copy, which holds only in-frame ones; the method was immunoSEQ multiplex PCR. The sample includes under 65,000 clones, 90% seen only once; the top ten take over 1%. The sample taken for sequencing was PBMCs. The receptors derive from a woman aged 45 to 65 with colorectal cancer.

This clone was seen only a few times. The chain couples TRBV19 to TRBJ1-3; D unclear. The CDR3 length is 16 residues. V was cut by 3 bases and J by 5 bases, with 17 bases left in between. CDR1 is LNHDA, CDR2 SQIVND, per germline (reference sequence). The CDR3 is CASSIGSTDDRNTIYF. In DNA form, the CDR3 reads TGTGCCAGTAGTATTGGTTCCACGGATGATAGAAACACCATATATTTT.

The J gene is TRBJ2-1, the V gene TRBV6-5; a possible D gene is TRBD1 (6 bases). Germline lookup yields CDR1 MNHEY and CDR2 SVGAGI. The CDR3 covers 14 residues. V was pared by 9 bases and J by 6 bases, with 18 bases between. Here the CDR3 DNA reads TGTGCCAGGTTTCCCACAGGGACGTCCAATGAGCAGTTCTTC. It yields the protein CARFPTGTSNEQFF.

The chain couples TRBV4-1 to TRBJ1-2; 8 bases agree with TRBD1. Germline values: CDR1 MGHRA, CDR2 YSYEKL. The trim removed 4 bases at V and 6 bases at J, leaving 10 bases unmatched. This CDR3 spans 15 amino acids. DNA for the CDR3: TGCGCCAGCAGCCCGTCGGACAGGGAAGTCCATGGCTACACCTTC. Translation gives CASSPSDREVHGYTF.

The chain combines TRBV21-1 with TRBJ2-7; TRBD1 is the table's D call, not checked against the DNA. TRBV21-1 is listed as a pseudogene. This CDR3 is built from 18 residues. CDR3 DNA: TGTGCCAGCAGCATTCGGACAGGTTTTAGGCCGCTTCTCTACGAGCAGTACTTC. Translated: CASSIRTGFRPLLYEQYF.

The chain is built from TRBV25-1 and TRBJ2-7; unclear D gene. The CDR3 has 11 residues. CDR1 is MGHDK and CDR2 is SYGVNS in the germline V gene. Trimming cost V 7 bases and J 2 bases, with 6 bases left between them. The CDR3 nucleotides read TGTGCCAGCACGGGTACCTACGAGCAGTACTTC. It codes for CASTGTYEQYF.

J is TRBJ2-7 and V is TRBV15; D is ambiguous. This CDR3 has 15 amino acids. The germline CDR1 and CDR2 sequences are LNHNV and YYDKDF (reference sequence). Trimming removed 5 bases from V and 2 bases from J, with 16 bases in between. The CDR3 reads CATSLPPSGAYEQYF. The CDR3 DNA sequence: TGTGCCACCAGCCTACCACCTTCAGGAGCCTACGAGCAGTACTTC.

The chain recombines TRBV7-9 with TRBJ1-4, with D perhaps TRBD1 (6 bases). The CDR3 length is 14 residues. Trimming removed 6 bases from V and 4 bases from J, with 12 bases in between. CDR1 and CDR2 from the germline V gene are SEHNR and FQNEAQ (reference sequence). In nucleotides, the CDR3 is TGTGCCAGCAGTTCAGGGGCCCGTAATGAAAAACTGTTTTTT. It translates to CASSSGARNEKLFF. The variable domain in full, with the rest retrieved from reference TRBV7-9 and TRBJ1-4, is DTGVSQNPRHKITKRGQNVTFRCDPISEHNRLYWYRQTLGQGPEFLTYFQNEAQLEKSRLLSDRFSAERPKGSFSTLEIQRTEQGDSAMYLCASSSGARNEKLFFGSGTQLSVL.

The chain joins TRBV15 to TRBJ2-5; perhaps TRBD2 as D (5 bases). From germline, CDR1 is LNHNV and CDR2 YYDKDF (reference sequence). Trimming took 5 bases from V and 5 from J, leaving 12 bases between them. The CDR3 contains 13 residues. The CDR3 sequence: CATSFLEEETQYF. Written as DNA, the CDR3 is TGTGCCACCAGCTTCCTGGAGGAGGAGACCCAGTACTTC.

The chain has TRBV5-6 and TRBJ2-7, with 10 bases identical to TRBD1. The CDR3 loop spans 16 amino acids. The germline V gene encodes CDR1 SGHDT and CDR2 YYEEEE. Germline trimming cut 4 bases from V and 1 base from J; bases unmatched to any gene: 8. The CDR3 loop is CASSQTGTGVSYEQYF. The CDR3 bases are TGTGCCAGCAGCCAGACCGGGACAGGGGTTTCCTACGAGCAGTACTTC.

The chain is built from TRBV6-5 and TRBJ1-3; tentative D call: TRBD1 (5 bases). The V end was cut by 10 bases, the J end by 6 bases, with 16 bases between. Germline assignment: CDR1 MNHEY and CDR2 SVGAGI. CDR3 length equals 13 residues. Written as DNA, the CDR3 is TGTGCCACCCAGGGCCATTGGGAAAACACCATATATTTT. Its protein is CATQGHWENTIYF.

The rearrangement links TRBV12-3 or TRBV12-4 to TRBJ2-1, with D unresolved. There are 12 residues in the CDR3. Deletions cut 5 bases from V and 12 bases from J, with 14 bases between. For the CDR3, the DNA is TGTGCCAGCAGTCCGGGTTACGAGGTGCAGTTCTTC. Translated: CASSPGYEVQFF.

CDR3 protein: CASKVTGGIPEAFF. The CDR3 nucleotides are TGTGCCAGTAAAGTGACAGGGGGGATCCCTGAAGCTTTCTTT. The chain uses TRBV19 and TRBJ1-1; TRBD1 matches at 9 bases. This CDR3 is 14 amino acids long. CDR1 is LNHDA and CDR2 is SQIVND in the germline V gene (reference sequence). Trimming took 7 bases from V and 6 from J; bases not matched to a gene: 9. The variable domain in full, completed from reference TRBV19 and TRBJ1-1, reads DGGITQSPKYLFRKEGQNVTLSCEQNLNHDAMYWYRQDPGQGLRLIYYSQIVNDFQKGDIAEGYSVSREKKESFPLTVTSAQKNPTAFYLCASKVTGGIPEAFFGQGTRLTVV.

The rearrangement uses TRBV7-9 and TRBJ2-5; D is undetermined. CDR3 size: 14 residues. Trimming pared 5 bases from V and 3 bases from J, leaving 13 bases between. Germline assignment: CDR1 SEHNR and CDR2 FQNEAQ (reference sequence). CDR3 bases: TGTGCCAGCAGCCGATCCATAGATAAAGAGACCCAGTACTTC. Protein: CASSRSIDKETQYF.